The TCR beta chain described here comes from a study of T cells after yellow fever vaccination. Turning to the study itself: The fractions with low cell numbers were processed using SMART-Seq v4 Ultra Low Input. Study-wide results and limits: Of the clonotypes, a small share occurred in both CD4 and CD8 compartments.

Remarks on this clonotype: Antigen unknown.

J was trimmed by 4 bases and V by 5 bases; bases with no gene match: 10. The germline CDR1 and CDR2 sequences are MNHNS and SASEGT. The CDR3 is made up of 15 amino acids. Template switching by 5'RACE produced TCR cDNA, adding a universal primer site and UMIs. MiXCR, applied by TCRdb to the 5' RACE reads, yields one record per CDR3 protein. The sample has 550,000 to 750,000 distinct CDR3 sequences; about 14% are singletons. This rearrangement joins TRBV6-1 to TRBJ1-1; 7 bases agree with TRBD1. The source was PBMCs, collected on the day of the yellow fever booster vaccination. The receptor was derived from a man under 40 who received the YFV17D yellow fever vaccine. The CDR3 coding sequence is TGTGCCAGCAGTATGCGACAGGGCGTATTCACTGAAGCTTTCTTT. Its protein is CASSMRQGVFTEAFF.